This T cell receptor (beta chain) was recorded in a study of T cell repertoires in cytomegalovirus infection. Study-wide findings and caveats: Cumulative public TCR beta family frequency identified CMV carriers with the relevant HLA.

Using its own MiXCR run on the reads, TCRdb lists one record per CDR3 protein. The profile shows under 50,000 distinct CDR3 sequences, roughly 22% of them singletons. CDR1 MNHEY and CDR2 SVGAGI come from the germline V gene. The CDR3 is 13 amino acids. The V and J ends lost 2 bases and 12 bases, in that order; junction bases with no gene match: 9. This clonotype has ten or more counts. Its matching antigen is unknown. This TCR came from a human donor in good health (CMV status not recorded). Some clones in this sample may be carry-over from other donors' samples. Material: PBMCs, sequenced either directly or after in vitro stimulation (not recorded which). The chain recombines TRBV6-5 with TRBJ1-1; TRBD1 aligns across 7 bases. The CDR3: CASSYQGGSWSFF. Here the CDR3 DNA reads TGTGCCAGCAGTTACCAGGGGGGGTCTTGGTCTTTCTTT.